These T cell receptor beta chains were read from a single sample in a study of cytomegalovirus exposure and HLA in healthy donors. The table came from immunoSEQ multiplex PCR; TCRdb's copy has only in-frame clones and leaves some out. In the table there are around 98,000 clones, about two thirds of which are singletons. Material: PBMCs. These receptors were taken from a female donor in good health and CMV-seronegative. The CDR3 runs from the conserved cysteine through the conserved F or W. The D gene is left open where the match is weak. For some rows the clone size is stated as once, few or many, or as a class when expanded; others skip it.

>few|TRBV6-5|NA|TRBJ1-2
CASSYSPAGAGYTF
TGTGCCAGCAGTTACTCCCCGGCCGGGGCGGGGTACACCTTC
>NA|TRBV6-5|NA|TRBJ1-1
CASRSPNTEAFF
TGTGCCAGCAGGAGCCCGAACACTGAAGCTTTCTTT
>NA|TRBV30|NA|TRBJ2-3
CAGEQGSGTQYF
TGTGCCGGCGAACAGGGTTCGGGTACGCAGTATTTT
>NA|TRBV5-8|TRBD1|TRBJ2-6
CASSPGGAGANVLTF
TGTGCCAGCAGCCCAGGGGGCGCTGGGGCCAACGTCCTGACTTTC
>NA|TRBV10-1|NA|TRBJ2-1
CASSESGRGQAWDNEQFF
TGCGCCAGCAGTGAGTCGGGGAGGGGACAGGCCTGGGACAATGAGCAGTTCTTC
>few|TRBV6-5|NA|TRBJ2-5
CASSQTTGDSGTQYF
TGTGCCAGCAGCCAAACCACGGGGGATTCTGGGACCCAGTACTTC
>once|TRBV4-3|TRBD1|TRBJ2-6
CASSQVVVGQGPSGANVLTF
TGCGCCAGCAGCCAAGTGGTTGTGGGACAGGGGCCTTCTGGGGCCAACGTCCTGACTTTC
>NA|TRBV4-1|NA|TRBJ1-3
CASSQVEAPGNTIYF
TGCGCCAGCAGCCAAGTAGAGGCTCCTGGAAACACCATATATTTT
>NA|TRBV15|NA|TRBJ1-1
CATSRGHTMNTEAFF
TGTGCCACCAGCAGGGGACATACCATGAACACTGAAGCTTTCTTT
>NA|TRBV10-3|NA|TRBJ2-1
CAISGTPGLPPFNEQFF
TGTGCCATCAGTGGGACCCCGGGACTCCCTCCGTTCAATGAGCAGTTCTTC
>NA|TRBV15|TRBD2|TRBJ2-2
CATTKQLATNTGELFF
TGTGCCACCACCAAACAACTAGCGACGAACACCGGGGAGCTGTTTTTT
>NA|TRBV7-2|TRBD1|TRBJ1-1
CASSRTGQQNTEAFF
TGTGCCAGCAGCCGGACGGGACAGCAAAACACTGAAGCTTTCTTT
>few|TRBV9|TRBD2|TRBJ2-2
CASSLGGGGTGELFF
TGTGCCAGCAGCCTAGGCGGGGGGGGCACCGGGGAGCTGTTTTTT
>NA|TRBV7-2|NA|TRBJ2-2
CASSRSGTAGTGELFF
TGTGCCAGCAGCCGGTCGGGGACAGCGGGTACCGGGGAGCTGTTTTTT
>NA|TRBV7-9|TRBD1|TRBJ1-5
CASSFEQGGNQPQHF
TGTGCCAGCAGCTTCGAACAGGGGGGCAATCAGCCCCAGCATTTT
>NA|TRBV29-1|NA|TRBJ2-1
CSVVPEGGGNEQFF
TGCAGCGTTGTCCCGGAGGGCGGTGGAAATGAGCAGTTCTTC
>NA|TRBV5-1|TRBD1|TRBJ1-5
CASSPTTGGGNQPQHF
TGCGCCAGCAGCCCAACCACAGGGGGCGGAAATCAGCCCCAGCATTTT
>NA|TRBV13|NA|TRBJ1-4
CASSHWQGGEKLFF
TGTGCCAGCAGCCACTGGCAGGGAGGCGAAAAACTGTTTTTT
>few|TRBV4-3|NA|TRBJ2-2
CASSPWRGGELFF
TGCGCCAGCAGCCCCTGGAGGGGCGGGGAGCTGTTTTTT
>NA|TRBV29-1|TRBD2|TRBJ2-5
CSVDLREFDQTQYF
TGCAGCGTTGATCTGCGGGAGTTCGACCAGACCCAGTACTTC
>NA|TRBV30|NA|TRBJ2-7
CAFILLGETSYEQYF
TGTGCCTTCATCCTCCTTGGGGAGACCTCCTACGAGCAGTACTTC
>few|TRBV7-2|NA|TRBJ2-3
CASSQIAGADTQYF
TGTGCCAGCAGCCAAATCGCCGGGGCAGATACGCAGTATTTT
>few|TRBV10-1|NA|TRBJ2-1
CASSESPGLTFNEQFF
TGCGCCAGCAGTGAGTCGCCGGGACTCACATTCAATGAGCAGTTCTTC
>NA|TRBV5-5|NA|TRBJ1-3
CASSFAGAQGNTIYF
TGTGCCAGCAGCTTTGCGGGGGCGCAGGGAAACACCATATATTTT
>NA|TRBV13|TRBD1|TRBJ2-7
CASSASARGHPEQYF
TGTGCCAGCAGCGCTTCAGCCAGGGGGCATCCCGAGCAGTACTTC
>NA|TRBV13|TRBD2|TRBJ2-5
CASSAGTSTTPGTQYF
TGTGCCAGCAGCGCGGGGACTAGCACCACGCCGGGGACCCAGTACTTC
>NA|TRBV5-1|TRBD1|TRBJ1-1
CASSGRGPHTEAFF
TGCGCCAGCAGCGGCAGGGGGCCCCACACTGAAGCTTTCTTT
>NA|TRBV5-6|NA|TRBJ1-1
CASSLGGGGSEAFF
TGTGCCAGCAGCTTGGGAGGGGGGGGGTCTGAAGCTTTCTTT
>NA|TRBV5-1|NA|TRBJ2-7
CASSLAAGAYEQYF
TGCGCCAGCAGCTTGGCCGCAGGGGCCTACGAGCAGTACTTC
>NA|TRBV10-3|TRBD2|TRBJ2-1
CVISDQTAGVTYNEQFF
TGTGTCATCAGTGATCAAACGGCGGGAGTTACCTACAATGAGCAGTTCTTC
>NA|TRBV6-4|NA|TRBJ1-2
CASSPTGEGPYGYTF
TGTGCCAGCAGTCCAACGGGAGAAGGGCCCTATGGCTACACCTTC
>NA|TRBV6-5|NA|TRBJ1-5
CASKNRDSNQPQHF
TGTGCCAGTAAGAACAGGGATAGCAATCAGCCCCAGCATTTT
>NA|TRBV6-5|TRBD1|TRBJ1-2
CASSYSDRNIHGYTF
TGTGCCAGCAGTTACTCGGACAGGAATATCCATGGCTACACCTTC
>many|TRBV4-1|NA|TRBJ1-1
CASSPTGPTEAFF
TGCGCCAGCAGCCCAACTGGGCCCACTGAAGCTTTCTTT
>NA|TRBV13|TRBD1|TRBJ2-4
CASSYDRGNIQYF
TGTGCCAGCAGCTACGACAGGGGGAACATTCAGTACTTC
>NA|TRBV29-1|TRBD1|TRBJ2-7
CSVGRGTGDAGEQYF
TGCAGCGTTGGTAGAGGGACAGGGGACGCGGGTGAGCAGTACTTC
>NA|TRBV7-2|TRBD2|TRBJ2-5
CASSLLAGMQETQYF
TGTGCCAGCAGCTTACTAGCGGGGATGCAAGAGACCCAGTACTTC
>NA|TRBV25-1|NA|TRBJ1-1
CASSVQGRYNTEAFF
TGTGCCAGCAGTGTCCAGGGGAGATATAACACTGAAGCTTTCTTT
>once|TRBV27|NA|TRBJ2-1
CASSFAGVGPSYNEQFF
TGTGCCAGCAGTTTCGCGGGTGTAGGACCCTCCTACAATGAGCAGTTCTTC
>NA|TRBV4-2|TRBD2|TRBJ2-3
CASSQGLAGGTDTQYF
TGTGCCAGCAGCCAAGGTCTAGCGGGAGGCACAGATACGCAGTATTTT
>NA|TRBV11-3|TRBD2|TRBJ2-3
CASSLRLADTDTQYF
TGTGCCAGCAGCTTGAGACTAGCGGACACAGATACGCAGTATTTT
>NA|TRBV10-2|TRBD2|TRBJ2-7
CASSPLAGPGAEQYF
TGCGCCAGCAGTCCCCTAGCGGGGCCAGGTGCCGAGCAGTACTTC
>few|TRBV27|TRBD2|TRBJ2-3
CASSLLGTSGGDTDTQYF
TGTGCCAGCAGTTTACTGGGGACTAGCGGGGGGGACACAGATACGCAGTATTTT
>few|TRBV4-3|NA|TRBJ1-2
CASSQDSGPAYGYTF
TGCGCCAGCAGCCAAGATAGCGGTCCAGCCTATGGCTACACCTTC
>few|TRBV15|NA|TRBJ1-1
CATSRSGSGEAFF
TGTGCCACCAGCAGGTCTGGGTCGGGTGAAGCTTTCTTT
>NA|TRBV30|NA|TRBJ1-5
CAWSLGQRQPQHF
TGTGCCTGGAGTTTAGGACAGAGACAGCCCCAGCATTTT
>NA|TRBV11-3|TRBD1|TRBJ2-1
CASSSSGTGVNEQFF
TGTGCCAGCAGCTCTTCCGGGACAGGTGTGAATGAGCAGTTCTTC
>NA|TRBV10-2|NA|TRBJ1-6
CASSEGSVYNSPLHF
TGCGCCAGCAGTGAGGGCAGCGTCTATAATTCACCCCTCCACTTT
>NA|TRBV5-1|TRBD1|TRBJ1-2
CASSLETGGYTF
TGCGCCAGCAGCTTGGAGACAGGGGGCTACACCTTC
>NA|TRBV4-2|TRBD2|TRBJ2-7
CASSQDEASGSYEQYF
TGTGCCAGCAGCCAAGACGAGGCTAGCGGGAGTTACGAGCAGTACTTC
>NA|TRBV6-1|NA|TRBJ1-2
CASSESAGSAGYTF
TGTGCCAGCAGTGAATCTGCAGGATCGGCTGGCTACACCTTC
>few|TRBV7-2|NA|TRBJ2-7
CASSSYRDTYEQYF
TGTGCCAGCAGCTCATACCGGGACACCTACGAGCAGTACTTC